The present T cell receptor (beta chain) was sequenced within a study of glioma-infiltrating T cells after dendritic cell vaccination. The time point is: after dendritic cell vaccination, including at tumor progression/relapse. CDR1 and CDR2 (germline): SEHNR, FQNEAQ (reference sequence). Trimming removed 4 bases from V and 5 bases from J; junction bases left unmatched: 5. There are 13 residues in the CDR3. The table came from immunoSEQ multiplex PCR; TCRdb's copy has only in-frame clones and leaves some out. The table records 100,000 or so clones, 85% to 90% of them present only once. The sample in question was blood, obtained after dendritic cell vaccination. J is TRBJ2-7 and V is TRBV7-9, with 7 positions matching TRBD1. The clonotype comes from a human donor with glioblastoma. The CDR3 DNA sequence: TGTGCCAGCAGCTCATCAGGGGGAGACGAGCAGTACTTC. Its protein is CASSSSGGDEQYF. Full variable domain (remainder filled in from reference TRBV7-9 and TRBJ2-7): DTGVSQNPRHKITKRGQNVTFRCDPISEHNRLYWYRQTLGQGPEFLTYFQNEAQLEKSRLLSDRFSAERPKGSFSTLEIQRTEQGDSAMYLCASSSSGGDEQYFGPGTRLTVT.